These 24 T cell receptor beta chains were sequenced from one sample in a study of blood T cell repertoires in COVID-19. Here immunoSEQ multiplex PCR was the method, and the copy in TCRdb shows in-frame clones only, minus some. The sample lists 200,000 to 300,000 clones, just under 85% occurring once. Sequencing was done on a sample of peripheral blood. Source of these receptors: a man aged 45 to 65 with acute or convalescent COVID-19.

The chain joins TRBV5-1 to TRBJ2-7, with TRBD1 identical over 8 bases. This CDR3 is 15 amino acids long. Unmatched junction bases numbered 4, after V lost 1 base and J lost 1 base. Germline V gene sequence: CDR1 SGHRS, CDR2 YFSETQ. The CDR3 region has the DNA TGCGCCAGCAGCTTGTTCCAGGGGGCTTCCTACGAGCAGTACTTC. Its protein is CASSLFQGASYEQYF.

This clone was observed a single time. The J gene is TRBJ1-2, the V gene TRBV27; D gene uncertain. From germline, CDR1 is MNHEY and CDR2 SMNVEV (reference sequence). Trimming took 0 bases from V and 1 from J, leaving 6 bases between them. The CDR3 has 14 amino acids. CDR3 coding DNA: TGTGCCAGCAGTTTATCCCCGAGTAACTATGGCTACACCTTC. Protein product: CASSLSPSNYGYTF.

This chain links TRBV9 with TRBJ2-7; unclear D gene. V shed 0 bases and J shed 3 bases, with 10 bases lying between them. The length of the CDR3 is 14 residues. Germline-derived CDR1 and CDR2 are SGDLS and YYNGEE. This CDR3 reads CASSVDGNSYEQYF. CDR3 DNA sequence: TGTGCCAGCAGCGTAGACGGCAACAGCTACGAGCAGTACTTC.

This chain joins TRBV5-5 and TRBJ1-6, with 9 nucleotides matching TRBD1. V dropped 2 bases and J dropped 4; count of bases not matched to a gene: 7. CDR1 is SGHKS and CDR2 is YYEKEE in the germline V gene (reference sequence). There are 17 residues in the CDR3. The CDR3 nucleotides are TGTGCCAGCAGCTTTACAGGGGGCGTCGGGTATAATTCACCCCTCCACTTT. Its protein product is CASSFTGGVGYNSPLHF. The entire variable domain, with the rest obtained from reference TRBV5-5 and TRBJ1-6, is as follows: DAGVTQSPTHLIKTRGQQVTLRCSPISGHKSVSWYQQVLGQGPQFIFQYYEKEERGRGNFPDRFSARQFPNYSSELNVNALLLGDSALYLCASSFTGGVGYNSPLHFGNGTRLTVT.

This clone was counted once. The V gene is TRBV7-2, the J gene TRBJ2-1, with TRBD1 matching over 11 bases. The junction had 14 bases not matched to a gene; V was cut back by 5 bases and J by 11 bases. This CDR3 is built from 16 residues. Germline CDR1 is SGHTA and CDR2 is FQGNSA. CDR3 region: CASSRRAGTGGIKQFF. As DNA, the CDR3 is TGTGCCAGCAGCCGGCGGGCGGGGACAGGGGGAATTAAGCAGTTCTTC.

The chain recombines TRBV6-2 or TRBV6-3 with TRBJ2-7, with a weak D call TRBD2 (6 bases). This CDR3 is 15 amino acids long. The germline V gene has CDR1 MNHEY and CDR2 SVGEGT. Trimming removed 2 bases from V and 3 bases from J, with 14 bases in between. CDR3 bases: TGTGCCAGCAGTTACCTCGGGACGGACTACTACGAGCAGTACTTC. Protein product: CASSYLGTDYYEQYF.

The rearrangement uses TRBV2 and TRBJ1-1; 7 bases are shared with TRBD1. The CDR3 contains 14 residues. J was trimmed by 1 base and V by 3 bases; bases with no gene match: 2. CDR1 is SNHLY and CDR2 is FYNNEI in the germline V gene. CDR3 DNA sequence: TGTGCCAGCAGTGAGCAGGGGGGGAACACTGAAGCTTTCTTT. Its translation is CASSEQGGNTEAFF.

This rearrangement joins TRBV19 to TRBJ1-5, with D tentatively TRBD1 (6 bases). The CDR3 is 13 amino acids. Germline V gene sequence: CDR1 LNHDA, CDR2 SQIVND (reference sequence). Trimming cost V 4 bases and J 7 bases, with 11 bases left between them. The CDR3 sequence is CASSTQGTQPQHF. CDR3 in DNA: TGTGCCAGTAGTACCCAGGGGACCCAGCCCCAGCATTTT.

V is TRBV10-3 and J is TRBJ1-4; 11 nucleotides line up with TRBD1. This CDR3 contains 15 residues. CDR1 is ENHRY and CDR2 is SYGVKD in the germline V gene. V was pared by 6 bases and J by 5 bases, with 5 bases of the junction left unmatched. The CDR3 is CAISSDRGRNEKLFF. The CDR3, as DNA: TGTGCCATCAGCTCGGACAGGGGGCGGAATGAAAAACTGTTTTTT.

The chain recombines TRBV6-6 with TRBJ2-3; no reliable D call. Trimming took off 6 bases at V and 4 bases at J, with 5 bases between the two ends. CDR1 and CDR2 (germline): MNHNY, SVGAGI (reference sequence). This CDR3 comprises 11 residues. CDR3 in DNA: TGTGCCAGCAGCTCAGCAGATACGCAGTATTTT. Translation: CASSSADTQYF.

The sample holds one count of this clone. The chain recombines TRBV10-1 with TRBJ2-2; no clear D gene. V dropped 6 bases and J dropped 1 base, with 9 bases sitting between them. Germline V gives CDR1 WNHNN, CDR2 SYGVQD (reference sequence). The CDR3 extends over 14 amino acids. The CDR3 region has the DNA TGCGCCAGCAGGGTTTCAGGGAACACCGGGGAGCTGTTTTTT. It codes for CASRVSGNTGELFF.

This clone was seen once. The rearrangement links TRBV11-3 to TRBJ2-1; D unresolved. The CDR3 spans 15 residues. Trimming removed 3 bases at V and 0 bases at J, with 9 bases between. Germline loops: CDR1 SGHNT, CDR2 YENEEA. The CDR3 sequence is CASSFYLSSYNEQFF. The CDR3 DNA follows: TGTGCCAGCAGCTTCTACCTCTCCTCCTACAATGAGCAGTTCTTC.

The genes are TRBV9 and TRBJ2-7, with D perhaps TRBD1 (5 bases). Trimming left V 0 bases short and J 3 bases short, with 7 bases between. There are 13 residues in the CDR3. CDR1 SGDLS and CDR2 YYNGEE come from the germline V gene. CDR3 protein: CASSVEDNYEQYF. Written as DNA, the CDR3 is TGTGCCAGCAGCGTAGAGGACAACTACGAGCAGTACTTC.

The CDR3 spells CASSSDRFKYEQYF. In DNA form, the CDR3 reads TGTGCCAGCAGCTCGGACAGGTTTAAGTACGAGCAGTACTTC. The chain joins TRBV27 to TRBJ2-7; 7 bases fit TRBD1. CDR1 is MNHEY, CDR2 SMNVEV, per germline (reference sequence). The CDR3 is 14 amino acids. The junction had 9 bases not matched to a gene; V was cut back by 6 bases and J by 4 bases.

A word on this clone: The sample carries other DNA sequences with the same CDR3. Here the CDR3 reads CAISGGLAGTDTQYF. The CDR3 coding sequence is TGTGCCATCAGTGGGGGGCTAGCGGGGACAGATACGCAGTATTTT. This chain joins TRBV10-3 and TRBJ2-3; 9 nucleotides line up with TRBD2. V lost 4 bases, J lost 3 bases, and 5 bases stayed unmatched. The germline V gene has CDR1 ENHRY and CDR2 SYGVKD. The CDR3 sequence is 15 residues long.

The chain couples TRBV7-3 to TRBJ1-2; D gene unclear. Per germline, CDR1 SGHTA and CDR2 FQGTGA. Trimming removed 2 bases at V and 8 bases at J, with 12 bases between. The CDR3 length is 13 residues. Here the CDR3 reads CASSLPRGMGYTF. As DNA, the CDR3 is TGTGCCAGCAGCTTACCCCGAGGGATGGGCTACACCTTC.

The chain carries TRBV5-1 and TRBJ2-7; 9 bases line up with TRBD1. CDR1 and CDR2 (germline): SGHRS, YFSETQ. Trimming cost V 4 bases and J 3 bases; bases outside gene matches: 2. The CDR3 sequence is 13 residues long. CDR3 sequence: CASSRDRVYEQYF. CDR3 DNA: TGCGCCAGCAGCCGGGACAGGGTCTACGAGCAGTACTTC.

The rearrangement links TRBV5-5 to TRBJ2-1; 11 bases are shared with TRBD1. This CDR3 contains 15 residues. J was trimmed by 4 bases and V by 4 bases; bases with no gene match: 4. Germline V gene data show CDR1 as SGHKS and CDR2 as YYEKEE (reference sequence). The CDR3 region has the DNA TGTGCCAGCAGCAGGACAGGGGGCCAATACAATGAGCAGTTCTTC. Translated, it gives CASSRTGGQYNEQFF.

This chain uses TRBV6-2 or TRBV6-3 with TRBJ2-7; 9 bases are a match to TRBD2. Germline V gene sequence: CDR1 MNHEY, CDR2 SVGEGT. CDR3 length: 15 amino acids. V shed 6 bases and J 3 bases; nucleotides not matched to a gene: 9. CDR3 in DNA: TGTGCCAGCAGCCTCCCCTCTAGCGGGGTCTACGAGCAGTACTTC. It translates to CASSLPSSGVYEQYF.

The chain employs TRBV19 and TRBJ1-2, with D hard to call. Trimming cost V 8 bases and J 4 bases, with 14 bases left between them. CDR1 LNHDA and CDR2 SQIVND come from the germline V gene (reference sequence). This CDR3 contains 13 residues. The CDR3 here is CASHQREGYGYTF. In DNA form, the CDR3 reads TGTGCCAGTCACCAAAGGGAGGGCTATGGCTACACCTTC. The variable domain in full, with the rest retrieved from reference TRBV19 and TRBJ1-2, is DGGITQSPKYLFRKEGQNVTLSCEQNLNHDAMYWYRQDPGQGLRLIYYSQIVNDFQKGDIAEGYSVSREKKESFPLTVTSAQKNPTAFYLCASHQREGYGYTFGSGTRLTVV.

The chain has TRBV7-9 and TRBJ1-2, with a possible D match to TRBD1 (5 bases). Deletions cut 5 bases from V and 4 bases from J, with 17 bases between. Germline CDR1 and CDR2: SEHNR and FQNEAQ (reference sequence). This CDR3 spans 15 amino acids. This CDR3 is CASSPGWGEGYGYTF. The CDR3 nucleotides are TGTGCCAGCAGCCCTGGGTGGGGGGAAGGCTATGGCTACACCTTC.

By sample fraction, this clone is medium-sized. The chain recombines TRBV6-1 with TRBJ2-7; maybe TRBD2 (5 bases). V was cut by 1 base and J by 2 bases, with 9 bases left in between. Germline values: CDR1 MNHNS, CDR2 SASEGT. The CDR3 is made up of 14 amino acids. CDR3: CASSEVGVTYEQYF. CDR3 sequence (DNA): TGTGCCAGCAGTGAAGTCGGGGTCACCTACGAGCAGTACTTC.

V and J are TRBV6-1 and TRBJ1-1; no clear D. The germline gives CDR1 MNHNS, CDR2 SASEGT. Deletions cut 2 bases from V and 5 bases from J, with 12 bases between. The CDR3 loop spans 14 amino acids. The CDR3 nucleotides read TGTGCCAGCAGTGAACAACTGGCGGGAACTGAAGCTTTCTTT. As protein: CASSEQLAGTEAFF.

The V gene is TRBV4-1, the J gene TRBJ1-4, with D possibly TRBD1 on 5 matching bases. Trimming cost V 2 bases and J 5 bases, with 12 bases left between them. Germline values: CDR1 MGHRA, CDR2 YSYEKL. The length of the CDR3 is 15 residues. Here the CDR3 reads CASSQKTDLNEKLFF. The CDR3 DNA reads as TGCGCCAGCAGCCAAAAGACAGACCTAAATGAAAAACTGTTTTTT.